This T cell receptor beta chain appears in the sequencing data of a study of CD8 T cells in Susac syndrome. Study-level information: Patients with Susac syndrome had blood drawn and were at that point therapy-naive, on corticosteroids, or on intravenous immunoglobulin alone.

With regard to this clonotype: Its antigen is unknown.

When the RNA was reverse transcribed, random hexamers were used with an input of 0.5 to 1 ug. An immunoSEQ multiplex PCR generated amplified TCR beta CDR3 products spanning 54 Vbeta and 13 Jbeta. TCRdb fed the immunoSEQ multiplex PCR reads into MiXCR, producing one record per CDR3 protein. The table has 100,000 to 150,000 distinct CDR3 sequences, about 93% seen once. Diagnostic criteria defined recently for definite or probable disease were met by the Susac syndrome patients. Study-wide results and caveats: More than 15 Susac-specific public clones were found in total CD8+ repertoires and roughly five in CD8+ TEMRA repertoires.

CDR3 length: 15 amino acids. The germline V and J ends were trimmed by 4 bases and 8 bases, with 17 bases remaining between them. Germline CDR1 and CDR2: LNHDA and SQIVND (reference sequence). The V and J genes are TRBV19 and TRBJ1-4; no reliable D call. The sequenced material came from CD8+ T cells from PBMCs. This sequence originates from a human donor with Susac syndrome. CDR3 loop: CASSTPGEVEEKLFF. CDR3 nucleotides: TGTGCCAGTAGTACCCCCGGGGAAGTCGAAGAAAAACTGTTTTTT.